This T cell receptor beta chain comes out of a study of T cell repertoires in cytomegalovirus infection. Study details: From public TCR beta signatures came an indication of both CMV infection and matching HLA type.

In this sample, this clonotype turned up many times. Its antigen is currently unknown. TCRdb independently ran MiXCR on the reads; one entry per CDR3 protein. The sample lists about 830,000 distinct CDR3 sequences; about 30% were seen once. V gave up 5 bases and J gave up 3 bases, with 14 bases separating them. Germline V gene data show CDR1 as SGHTA and CDR2 as FQGNSA. The CDR3 contains 15 residues. The source of this sequence is a human donor in good health (CMV status not recorded). Some clones in this sample may be carry-over from other donors' samples. Source: cultured CD8+ T cells from PBMCs, taken from culture after CMV antigen stimulation. V gene TRBV7-2 combines with J gene TRBJ1-5; no clear D. As DNA, the CDR3 is TGTGCCAGCAGCCAGAGGGATTTACCCAATCAGCCCCAGCATTTT. It translates to CASSQRDLPNQPQHF.